The T cell receptor (beta chain) described here comes from a study of response to subunit inactivated influenza vaccine. Study-wide results and caveats: The study's authors posited that every seasonal influenza vaccination enlists few new T cells.

This clonotype has more than one count but fewer than ten. Its antigen is as yet unknown. CDR3 size: 15 residues. The V gene end was trimmed by 4 bases and the J gene end by 5 bases; junction bases not matched to a gene: 6. Germline V gives CDR1 MNHEY, CDR2 SVGAGI. TCRdb recomputed calls from the RT-PCR reads with MiXCR, one row per CDR3 protein. This table has 450,000 to 550,000 distinct CDR3 sequences, less than 30% appearing once. This TCR derives from a man between 45 and 60 years old who received an inactivated influenza vaccine. Sequences were derived from CD4+ T cells sorted from PBMCs, sampled roughly 5 days after vaccination. V usage is TRBV6-5 and J usage is TRBJ2-3; 10 nucleotides align to TRBD2. CDR3 region: CASSFVAGGRDTQYF. CDR3 DNA sequence: TGTGCCAGCAGTTTCGTAGCGGGAGGCCGAGATACGCAGTATTTT.